Sequencing of this T cell receptor (beta chain) was carried out in a study of post-analysis software for immune sequencing data. Germline-derived CDR1 and CDR2 are MNHEY and SVGEGT. The CDR3 extends over 15 amino acids. Built from TCR beta cDNA, the libraries had unique molecular identifiers in them. TCRdb itself ran the PCR reads through MiXCR, one entry per CDR3 protein. The data contain hundreds of thousands of distinct CDR3 sequences, 25% to 30% of them singletons. In regard to this clonotype: Antigen: not known.

Study outcomes and limitations: A significant reduction in normalized Chao1 diversity was observed in multiple sclerosis patients versus controls. Patients had higher frequencies than controls of four to six TRBV segments, including TRBV5-6, TRBV5-1 and TRBV20-1.

The chain carries TRBV6-2 or TRBV6-3 and TRBJ2-7, with 8 bases fitting TRBD1. The end of the DNA aligns better with TRBJ2-5, so the J call may be wrong. The sequence was collected from a girl aged 5-17 years with multiple sclerosis. The sequencing sample was made of blood. The DNA of the CDR3 is TGTGCCAGCAGTCCTTTCGGACAGGGAGTCGAGACCCAGTACTTC. Amino acids: CASSPFGQGVETQYF.